These T cell receptor beta chains were read from a single sample in a study of regulatory T cells in long-lasting Graves disease. A single record per CDR3 protein comes from TCRdb applying MiXCR to the multiplex PCR reads. Here the sample spans 550,000 to 650,000 distinct CDR3 sequences, about 16% being singletons. The data were also submitted as part of a second study, on T cells in Graves' hyperthyroidism and ophthalmopathy.

Sequenced material: peripheral blood mononuclear cells (PBMCs), taken at new diagnosis, from a patient treated with antithyroid drugs. The source is a man aged 18-30 years with Graves disease. CDR3s include the opening cysteine and the closing phenylalanine or tryptophan. D genes are given only for firm matches. Expanded clones get a size class; other rows say once, few or many, or leave the size out.

size	V	D	J	CDR3	DNA
.	TRBV24-1	.	TRBJ2-5	CATSDFRDQETQYF	TGTGCCACCAGTGATTTTCGGGACCAAGAGACCCAGTACTTC
many	TRBV18	.	TRBJ2-5	CASSPFMGQETQYF	TGTGCCAGCTCACCTTTTATGGGGCAAGAGACCCAGTACTTC
.	TRBV20-1	TRBD2	TRBJ2-5	CSAARGGPETQYF	TGCAGTGCCGCGCGGGGGGGCCCAGAGACCCAGTACTTC
few	TRBV20-1	TRBD1	TRBJ1-5	CSASSRQGADPQHF	TGCAGTGCTAGTAGCCGACAGGGGGCCGACCCCCAGCATTTT
few	TRBV27	.	TRBJ1-6	CASSHAETVSPLHF	TGTGCCAGCAGTCACGCTGAGACGGTTTCACCCCTCCACTTT
many	TRBV6-1	.	TRBJ1-1	CASGPLMNTEAFF	TGTGCCAGCGGTCCCCTCATGAACACTGAAGCTTTCTTT
.	TRBV19	TRBD2	TRBJ2-1	CATRQLAGGPYEQFF	TGTGCCACACGACAGTTAGCGGGAGGGCCCTATGAGCAGTTCTTC
.	TRBV3-1	.	TRBJ2-7	CASSQPASAAYEQYF	TGTGCCAGCAGTCAACCGGCTAGCGCGGCCTACGAGCAGTACTTC
few	TRBV6-1	.	TRBJ2-2	CASSGKKGGFTGELFF	TGTGCCAGCAGTGGCAAAAAGGGGGGGTTCACCGGGGAGCTGTTTTTT
few	TRBV19	TRBD1	TRBJ1-1	CASSLPGQGDAEAFF	TGTGCCAGTAGCCTCCCGGGACAGGGTGACGCTGAAGCTTTCTTT
many	TRBV20-1	.	TRBJ2-2	CSARDLGATGELFF	TGCAGTGCTAGAGATCTCGGGGCAACCGGGGAGCTGTTTTTT
.	TRBV4-1	.	TRBJ2-1	CASSQALADVQFF	TGCGCCAGCAGCCAAGCTTTGGCAGATGTTCAATTCTTC
.	TRBV6-5	TRBD2	TRBJ2-3	CASSYFTLAGDADTQYF	TGTGCCAGCAGTTACTTTACACTAGCGGGAGACGCAGATACGCAGTATTTT
few	TRBV9	.	TRBJ1-1	CASSGQRGNTEAFF	TGTGCCAGCAGCGGTCAACGCGGGAACACTGAAGCTTTCTTT
many	TRBV5-1	TRBD2	TRBJ2-3	CASSVSSGSLSTDTQYF	TGCGCCAGCAGCGTGTCTAGCGGGAGTCTTAGCACAGATACGCAGTATTTT